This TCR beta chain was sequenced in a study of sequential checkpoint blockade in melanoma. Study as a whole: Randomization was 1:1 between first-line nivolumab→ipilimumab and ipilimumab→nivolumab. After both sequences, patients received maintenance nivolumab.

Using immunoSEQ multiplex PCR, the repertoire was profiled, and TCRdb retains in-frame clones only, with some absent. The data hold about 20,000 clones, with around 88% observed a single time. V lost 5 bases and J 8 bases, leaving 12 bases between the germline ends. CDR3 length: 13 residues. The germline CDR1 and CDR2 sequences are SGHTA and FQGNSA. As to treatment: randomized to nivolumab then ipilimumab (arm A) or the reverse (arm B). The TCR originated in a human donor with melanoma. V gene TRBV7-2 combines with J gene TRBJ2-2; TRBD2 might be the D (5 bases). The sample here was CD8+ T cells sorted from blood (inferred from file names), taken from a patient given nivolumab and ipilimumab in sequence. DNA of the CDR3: TGTGCCAGCAGCCCCGCGGGCGTTGGGGAGCTGTTTTTT. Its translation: CASSPAGVGELFF.